This T cell receptor beta chain was identified in a study of CD8+ T cells in alopecia areata. Study-wide context: For the treated group, dosing was oral tofacitinib at 5 to 10 mg twice daily.

Patients with alopecia areata provided lesional scalp punch biopsies as well as peripheral blood. cDNA serving as the sequencing template came from extracted, reverse transcribed RNA. Using immunoSEQ multiplex PCR, the repertoire was profiled, and TCRdb retains in-frame clones only, with some absent. This sample carries approximately 180,000 clones, just under 60% of them seen once, and the ten largest clones take roughly 14%. The CDR3 loop spans 14 amino acids. V gave up 0 bases and J gave up 5 bases; unmatched junction bases: 2. Germline values: CDR1 LGHNA, CDR2 YNFKEQ. Sequenced material: CD4+ T cells sorted from blood, taken at week 0. The chain carries TRBV4-2 and TRBJ2-5, with 8 bases aligning to TRBD1. The receptor was isolated from a human donor with alopecia areata. DNA for the CDR3: TGTGCCAGCAGCCAAGAATGGGACAGGGAGACCCAGTACTTC. Its translation: CASSQEWDRETQYF.